This T cell receptor (beta chain) was sequenced in a study of blood T cell repertoires in COVID-19 (dated by TCRdb to 2020 to 2022). General notes on the study: The collaborator samples originated in the United States, Italy and Spain and spanned the acute and convalescent phases of COVID-19. The material from the prospective study consisted of cDNA or gDNA derived from T cells, B-cell-depleted T cells, or PBMCs. Where available, HLA class I and class II types were obtained from metadata supplied by the sample provider rather than from assay-based typing. Samples were obtained from the ongoing ImmuneRACE study (first 160 participants) and from over 1,000 subjects provided by 6 global collaborators. The repertoires were made available in a free public database intended to serve as a resource for research on the immune response to SARS-CoV-2. Deeply sampled blood TCRbeta repertoires from subjects exposed to, actively infected with, or recovered from COVID-19 were included in the dataset. The sample metadata nearly always contained a de-identified subject ID, COVID-19 status, age in years and sex. General conclusions and limits of the study: The quantity of clinical and demographic metadata differed by source and by participant and was supplied without curation.

Taken from the germline V gene, the CDR1 and CDR2 loops are SGHAT and FQNNGV. The junction shows trimming of 5 bases on V and 0 bases on J, plus 7 bases between the germline ends. Reading from cysteine to phenylalanine, the CDR3 counts 13 amino acids. CDR3 DNA is the only sequence kept; it has 39 bases, read in frame from the first base. A single count supports this clone. There is no known antigen for this receptor. Base-call qualities are not available, and no considerably larger clone is one nucleotide away. Enrolling through a virtual design, the prospective study's participants ranged in age from roughly 18 to 100 years and lived across some 22 United States geographic areas. In the prospective study, cohorts were assigned on the basis of participant-reported clinical history obtained from a screening survey and a study questionnaire. Exposed participants had been in contact with someone with a PCR-confirmed or clinician-diagnosed COVID-19 case within 2 weeks of study entry. In the prospective study, whole blood, serum and a nasopharyngeal or oropharyngeal swab were collected from each participant by mobile phlebotomists. Prospective study participants could optionally give additional blood draws and questionnaires over a 2-month period. Prospective study blood samples were shipped either frozen or at room temperature before DNA extraction.

TCRbeta CDR3 regions were amplified from genomic DNA using the immunoSEQ Assay, a bias-controlled multiplex PCR. From the authors' description of their analysis: Nucleated cell counts per sample were estimated from amplification of reference gene primers within the assay. Sequence reads were collapsed and filtered to measure the absolute abundance of every unique TCRbeta CDR3 rearrangement. For each sample, productive Simpson clonality was calculated as the square root of Simpson's diversity index over productive rearrangements. TCRdb provides this immuneACCESS table in a form limited to in-frame rearrangements. Some clones are lacking; in checked studies, under half of them reflect an unresolved V gene, and why the rest are absent is not known. The V and J calls and clone size are taken from that table; D and trimming were inferred from the DNA. This sample is represented by 250,000 or so clones; about 91% of them were singletons. The ten largest clones take up approximately 3% of the sample.

This receptor was identified in a man between 35 and 55 years old who had been exposed to COVID-19. Recombination linked TRBV11-2 to TRBJ1-1, with no confident D gene call. The sample was PBMCs or T cells enriched from blood (not recorded which). The sequenced DNA is TGTGCCAGCAGCCTCCGGGTGAACACTGAAGCTTTCTTT. This gives the protein CASSLRVNTEAFF.